The rows below give T cell receptor beta chains drawn from one sample of a study of blood T cell repertoires in COVID-19. TCRdb's table, derived via immunoSEQ multiplex PCR, lists solely in-frame clones and lacks some. The repertoire consists of some 130,000 clones, with around 88% occurring once and the leading ten covering about 4.4%. Sequencing was carried out using peripheral blood. The receptors derive from a man aged 60-69 years with COVID-19, enrolled during active disease. Each CDR3 is given with its conserved first and last residue. A D gene is named only where the DNA matches it firmly.

-,TRBV28,TRBJ1-5,CASSSTQLGTQHF,TGTGCCAGCAGCTCGACCCAACTAGGGACCCAGCATTTT
TRBD1,TRBV7-9,TRBJ2-2,CASSEGQPNTGELFF,TGTGCCAGCAGCGAGGGACAGCCGAACACCGGGGAGCTGTTTTTT
TRBD2,TRBV30,TRBJ2-5,CAWSVPAGGTQYF,TGTGCCTGGAGTGTCCCCGCGGGGGGGACCCAGTACTTC
TRBD1,TRBV5-1,TRBJ2-5,CASSSGTGGSVETQYF,TGCGCCAGCAGCTCAGGGACAGGGGGCTCTGTAGAGACCCAGTACTTC
-,TRBV2,TRBJ2-5,CASSESYSQETQYF,TGTGCCAGCAGTGAAAGCTATAGTCAAGAGACCCAGTACTTC
TRBD1,TRBV6-6,TRBJ1-4,CASRDDRGNNEKLFF,TGTGCCAGCAGAGACGACAGGGGGAATAATGAAAAACTGTTTTTT
-,TRBV2,TRBJ2-7,CASRRGGVTYEQYF,TGTGCCAGCCGTAGGGGGGGTGTCACCTACGAGCAGTACTTC
-,TRBV12-3/TRBV12-4,TRBJ1-1,CASRMANTEAFF,TGTGCCAGCAGAATGGCGAACACTGAAGCTTTCTTT
TRBD1,TRBV9,TRBJ1-1,CASSVEGAQSQAFF,TGTGCCAGCAGCGTGGAGGGGGCGCAATCTCAAGCTTTCTTT
-,TRBV9,TRBJ1-2,CASSVAAGPPYGYTF,TGTGCCAGCAGCGTAGCGGCAGGGCCCCCCTATGGCTACACCTTC
-,TRBV5-6,TRBJ2-7,CASSQRPASEQYF,TGTGCCAGCAGCCAACGCCCCGCTAGCGAGCAGTACTTC
TRBD1,TRBV25-1,TRBJ2-7,CASRGQGRGLHEQYF,TGTGCCAGCAGGGGACAGGGACGGGGACTCCACGAGCAGTACTTC
-,TRBV28,TRBJ1-2,CASSSPGSFGYTF,TGTGCCAGCAGTTCCCCTGGCAGTTTTGGCTACACCTTC
-,TRBV4-3,TRBJ1-1,CASSLGFGGNTEAFF,TGCGCCAGCAGCCTCGGTTTCGGAGGGAACACTGAAGCTTTCTTT
-,TRBV7-8,TRBJ1-4,CASRRGGEGKLFF,TGTGCCAGCAGGCGTGGAGGGGAGGGAAAACTGTTTTTT
TRBD1,TRBV5-1,TRBJ1-4,CASSDRGRYEKLFF,TGCGCCAGCAGCGACAGGGGGAGGTATGAAAAACTGTTTTTT